This TCR beta chain was sequenced for a study of T cell repertoires in cytomegalovirus infection. Comment on this clonotype: Its target is not known.

TCRdb reprocessed the reads with MiXCR, giving one entry per CDR3 protein. This sample has under 300,000 distinct CDR3 sequences, with roughly a fifth found just once. The material was cultured PBMCs, obtained from culture after CMV antigen stimulation. The clonotype was recovered from a human donor in good health (CMV status not recorded). Some clones in this sample may be carry-over from other donors' samples.

CDR3 loop: CASRLVVKETQYF. The CDR3 DNA sequence: TGTGCCAGCAGATTGGTGGTTAAAGAGACCCAGTACTTC. The chain carries TRBV27 and TRBJ2-5; D is uncertain. The germline V gene encodes CDR1 MNHEY and CDR2 SMNVEV (reference sequence). The CDR3 is 13 amino acids. V lost 6 bases to trimming and J lost 3 bases, with 11 bases between them.